This is a list of T cell receptor beta chains from one sample in a study of blood T cell repertoires in COVID-19. TCRdb keeps only in-frame clones here, not all; method: immunoSEQ multiplex PCR. The sample lists about 260,000 clones, around nine tenths occurring once. The specimen was peripheral blood. The receptors come from a woman aged 70-85 years with COVID-19, enrolled during active disease. CDR3s include the opening cysteine and the closing phenylalanine or tryptophan. The D gene is left open where the match is weak. For some rows the clone size is stated as once, few or many, or as a class when expanded; others skip it.

D gene: TRBD1
J gene: TRBJ2-2
V gene: TRBV18
clone size: once
CDR3 protein: CASSPRVTGGWSRNDTGELFF
CDR3 DNA: TGTGCCAGCTCACCACGTGTAACAGGGGGCTGGTCGAGGAATGACACCGGGGAGCTGTTTTTT

D gene: -
J gene: TRBJ2-5
V gene: TRBV2
clone size: -
CDR3 protein: CASRMGSKTQYF
CDR3 DNA: TGTGCCAGCAGAATGGGCTCAAAGACCCAGTACTTC

D gene: TRBD2
J gene: TRBJ2-7
V gene: TRBV5-8
clone size: -
CDR3 protein: CASSSWTSGRKGEQYF
CDR3 DNA: TGTGCCAGCAGCTCTTGGACTAGCGGGAGAAAAGGCGAGCAGTACTTC

D gene: TRBD2
J gene: TRBJ2-1
V gene: TRBV4-1
clone size: once
CDR3 protein: CASSQLTSTREQFF
CDR3 DNA: TGCGCCAGCAGCCAACTGACTAGCACAAGGGAGCAGTTCTTC

D gene: TRBD1
J gene: TRBJ1-4
V gene: TRBV6-6
clone size: -
CDR3 protein: CASSYRQGAEKLFF
CDR3 DNA: TGTGCCAGCAGTTACCGACAGGGTGCTGAAAAACTGTTTTTT

D gene: -
J gene: TRBJ1-1
V gene: TRBV6-1
clone size: -
CDR3 protein: CASSDGTYPGVVEAFF
CDR3 DNA: TGTGCCAGCAGTGATGGGACATATCCTGGGGTTGTAGAAGCTTTCTTT

D gene: TRBD1
J gene: TRBJ1-3
V gene: TRBV2
clone size: -
CDR3 protein: CASSAQGAGNTIYF
CDR3 DNA: TGTGCCAGCAGTGCCCAGGGGGCTGGAAACACCATATATTTT

D gene: TRBD1
J gene: TRBJ1-2
V gene: TRBV19
clone size: -
CDR3 protein: CASSRGQGTNYGYTF
CDR3 DNA: TGTGCCAGTAGCCGGGGACAGGGAACTAACTATGGCTACACCTTC

D gene: -
J gene: TRBJ1-5
V gene: TRBV25-1
clone size: few
CDR3 protein: CASSGPAGDINQPQHF
CDR3 DNA: TGTGCCAGCAGTGGGCCGGCAGGGGACATTAATCAGCCCCAGCATTTT

D gene: TRBD2
J gene: TRBJ2-7
V gene: TRBV7-9
clone size: few
CDR3 protein: CASSLLKAGDHEQYF
CDR3 DNA: TGTGCCAGCAGCTTATTGAAAGCGGGAGATCACGAGCAGTACTTC

D gene: -
J gene: TRBJ1-2
V gene: TRBV4-1
clone size: once
CDR3 protein: CASSQDLQTPLLYGYTF
CDR3 DNA: TGCGCCAGCAGCCAAGATCTACAGACCCCACTCCTTTATGGCTACACCTTC

D gene: TRBD1
J gene: TRBJ1-3
V gene: TRBV3-1/TRBV3-2
clone size: once
CDR3 protein: CASSQEQGVAGNTIYF
CDR3 DNA: TGTGCCAGCAGCCAAGAACAGGGGGTAGCTGGAAACACCATATATTTT

D gene: -
J gene: TRBJ2-5
V gene: TRBV5-4
clone size: -
CDR3 protein: CASSDRQDLQETQYF
CDR3 DNA: TGTGCCAGCAGCGATCGACAGGACCTCCAAGAGACCCAGTACTTC